Following are 13 T cell receptor beta chains from one sample sequenced in a study of response to subunit inactivated influenza vaccine. TCRdb reanalysed the RT-PCR reads using MiXCR and keeps one entry per CDR3 protein. The data hold hundreds of thousands of distinct CDR3 sequences, with roughly 18% observed a single time. Specimen: PBMCs from blood, collected less than 6 days after vaccination. The receptors originated from a man aged 50 to 59 who received an inactivated influenza vaccine.

The V and J genes are TRBV5-5 and TRBJ2-3; the match to TRBD1 covers 7 bases. V lost 3 bases to trimming and J lost 0 bases; unmatched junction nucleotides: 7. This CDR3 region has 16 residues. CDR1 is SGHKS, CDR2 YYEKEE, per germline (reference sequence). CDR3 nucleotide sequence: TGTGCCAGCAGCTGGACAGGTTGGGGGAGCACAGATACGCAGTATTTT. It yields the protein CASSWTGWGSTDTQYF.

A few counts support this clonotype. CDR3 DNA sequence: TGTGCCAGCAGCCCAGGACTGAGTAGCGGGAACGAGCAGTACTTC. Translated: CASSPGLSSGNEQYF. The rearrangement joins TRBV9 to TRBJ2-7; 8 bases agree with TRBD2. Germline V gene sequence: CDR1 SGDLS, CDR2 YYNGEE. The CDR3 sequence is 15 residues long. The J segment lost 5 bases and the V segment lost 4 bases, leaving 11 bases of the junction unmatched. Full variable domain (missing parts from reference TRBV9 and TRBJ2-7): DSGVTQTPKHLITATGQRVTLRCSPRSGDLSVYWYQQSLDQGLQFLIQYYNGEERAKGNILERFSAQQFPDLHSELNLSSLELGDSALYFCASSPGLSSGNEQYFGPGTRLTVT.

This clonotype has only a few counts. The V and J genes are TRBV9 and TRBJ1-2; D possibly corresponds to TRBD1 (6 bases). V lost 3 bases and J lost 2, with 17 bases in between. The germline V gene has CDR1 SGDLS and CDR2 YYNGEE. CDR3 length: 16 amino acids. The CDR3 sequence: CASSGADSRGNYGYTF. CDR3 nucleotides: TGTGCCAGCAGCGGAGCGGACAGCCGGGGGAACTATGGCTACACCTTC.

This clonotype has a handful of counts. V and J are TRBV3-1 and TRBJ2-7, with TRBD2 identical over 9 bases. CDR1 and CDR2 (germline): LGHDT, YNNKEL (reference sequence). CDR3 length equals 17 residues. The junction had 13 bases not matched to a gene; V was cut back by 4 bases and J by 3 bases. The CDR3: CASSPEKLAGANYEQYF. The DNA for the CDR3 is TGTGCCAGCAGCCCGGAAAAGTTAGCGGGAGCGAACTACGAGCAGTACTTC.

This clonotype was counted only a few times. The CDR3 DNA reads TGCAGTGCTAGAGGGGTCTGGGCCAACGTCCTGACTTTC. It codes for CSARGVWANVLTF. V gene TRBV20-1 combines with J gene TRBJ2-6; D is unresolved. V lost 1 base and J lost 5, with 6 bases in between. The CDR3 has 13 residues. Germline CDR1 and CDR2: DFQATT and SNEGSKA (reference sequence).

The CDR3 region is CATSDLSTAWIGYTF. The CDR3 nucleotides are TGTGCCACCAGCGACCTATCGACGGCTTGGATTGGCTACACCTTC. The chain links TRBV15 to TRBJ1-2; D not certain. The germline V and J ends were trimmed by 5 bases and 7 bases, with 20 bases remaining between them. In germline, CDR1 is LNHNV, CDR2 YYDKDF (reference sequence). This CDR3 is 15 amino acids long.

The chain is built from TRBV20-1 and TRBJ2-1, with a tentative D call TRBD1 (7 bases). Deletions cut 0 bases from V and 9 bases from J, with 12 bases between. The CDR3 runs to 13 residues. Per germline, CDR1 DFQATT and CDR2 SNEGSKA (reference sequence). Here the CDR3 reads CSARDFRGVEQFF. The CDR3 DNA sequence: TGCAGTGCTAGAGATTTCAGGGGGGTTGAGCAGTTCTTC.

This clonotype has a handful of counts. The J gene is TRBJ2-6, the V gene TRBV29-1; tentatively, D is TRBD2 (5 bases). The CDR3 extends over 17 amino acids. Trimming removed 4 bases at V and 0 bases at J, with 16 bases between. Germline loops: CDR1 SQVTM, CDR2 ANQGSEA. The CDR3 DNA is TGCAGCGTTGGGGAGCAGACTGTTAGCTCTGGGGCCAACGTCCTGACTTTC. Protein product: CSVGEQTVSSGANVLTF.

The chain employs TRBV24-1 and TRBJ2-1; D not certain. V gave up 7 bases and J gave up 12 bases, with 12 bases separating them. CDR3 length: 11 residues. Germline values: CDR1 KGHDR, CDR2 SFDVKD. CDR3 region: CATSRGDGQFF. The CDR3 nucleotides are TGTGCCACCAGCCGAGGAGATGGGCAGTTCTTC.

This clonotype was seen more than once but under ten times. The CDR3 bases are TGTGCCAGCAGTGAATTTCTGGGGACAGGGGATATTGGCTACACCTTC. Translation: CASSEFLGTGDIGYTF. This sequence joins TRBV25-1 and TRBJ1-2, with 10 bases that match TRBD1. J lost 7 bases, V lost 1 base, and 9 bases had no gene match. CDR3 length: 16 residues. The germline CDR1 and CDR2 sequences are MGHDK and SYGVNS.

This clonotype appeared many times. The CDR3 sequence: CASSSQGREGHNEQFF. The CDR3 nucleotides are TGTGCCAGCAGCTCCCAGGGGCGGGAGGGCCACAATGAGCAGTTCTTC. The rearrangement uses TRBV7-2 and TRBJ2-1; TRBD2 aligns across 9 bases. Germline lookup yields CDR1 SGHTA and CDR2 FQGNSA. The CDR3 runs to 16 residues. The J segment lost 5 bases and the V segment lost 4 bases, leaving 9 bases of the junction unmatched.

This clonotype was counted at least ten times. The rearrangement links TRBV29-1 to TRBJ2-5, with TRBD2 as a possible D gene (6 bases). The length of the CDR3 is 12 residues. Deletions cut 6 bases from V and 5 bases from J, with 13 bases between. Germline CDR1 SQVTM, CDR2 ANQGSEA. The CDR3 sequence is CSVARERETQYF. The CDR3 coding sequence is TGCAGCGTCGCTCGGGAGAGGGAGACCCAGTACTTC.

There are many counts of this clonotype. V gene TRBV7-2 combines with J gene TRBJ2-7; 10 positions agree with TRBD2. V was clipped by 4 bases and J by 6 bases; unmatched bases: 6. The CDR3 is 14 amino acids. Germline V gene sequence: CDR1 SGHTA, CDR2 FQGNSA. CDR3 amino acids: CASSSQAGGPEQYF. CDR3 bases: TGTGCCAGCAGCTCCCAAGCGGGAGGGCCCGAGCAGTACTTC.